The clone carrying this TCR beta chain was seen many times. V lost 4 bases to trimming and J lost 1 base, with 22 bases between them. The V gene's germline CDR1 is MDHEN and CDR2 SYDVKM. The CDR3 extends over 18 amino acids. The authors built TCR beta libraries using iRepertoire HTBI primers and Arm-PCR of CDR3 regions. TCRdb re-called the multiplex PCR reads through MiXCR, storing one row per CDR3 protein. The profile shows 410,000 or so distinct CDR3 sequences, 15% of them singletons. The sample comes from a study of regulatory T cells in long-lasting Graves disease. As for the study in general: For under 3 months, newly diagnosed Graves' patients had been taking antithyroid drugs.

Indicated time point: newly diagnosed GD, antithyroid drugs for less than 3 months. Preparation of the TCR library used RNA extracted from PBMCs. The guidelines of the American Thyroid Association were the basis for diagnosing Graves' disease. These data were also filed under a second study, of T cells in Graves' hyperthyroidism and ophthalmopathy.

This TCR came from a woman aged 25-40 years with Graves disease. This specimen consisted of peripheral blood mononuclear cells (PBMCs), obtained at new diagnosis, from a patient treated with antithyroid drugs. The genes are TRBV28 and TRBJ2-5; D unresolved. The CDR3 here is CASSSIIQFRNPQETQYF. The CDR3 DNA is TGTGCCAGCAGTTCGATAATACAGTTCCGGAACCCCCAAGAGACCCAGTACTTC. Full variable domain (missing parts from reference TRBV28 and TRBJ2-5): DVKVTQSSRYLVKRTGEKVFLECVQDMDHENMFWYRQDPGLGLRLIYFSYDVKMKEKGDIPEGYSVSREKKERFSLILESASTNQTSMYLCASSSIIQFRNPQETQYFGPGTRLLVL.